The count of the clone carrying this T cell receptor (beta chain) is one. Its antigen is still unknown. CDR3 length: 14 amino acids. V trimming: 8 bases; J trimming: 2 bases; junction bases outside the gene matches: 5. Per germline, CDR1 LNHDA and CDR2 SQIVND (reference sequence). Culture lasted roughly eleven days before CD4+ T cell isolation. A half-medium replacement with IL-2 medium was carried out on days 3 and 7. TCRdb's table, derived via immunoSEQ multiplex PCR, lists solely in-frame clones and lacks some. The profile shows about 37,000 clones, under 85% of them singletons. The data derive from a study of vaccination effects on CD4 cells after COVID-19. Overall study context: Each person got two doses of an mRNA SARS-CoV-2 vaccine, BNT162b2 or mRNA-1273.

Broader study findings: Infection- and vaccine-induced clones contracted markedly late after vaccination. Researchers reported few convalescent patients and no early post-infection timepoints in the study.

The sequencing used CD4+ T cells from PBMCs cultured without peptide, collected before COVID-19 vaccination. The clonotype was recovered from a human donor who received a COVID-19 vaccine. This chain uses TRBV19 with TRBJ2-1; 8 nucleotides match TRBD1. CDR3 bases: TGTGCCAGTGACAGGGGAAGGACCTACAATGAGCAGTTCTTC. Translated, it gives CASDRGRTYNEQFF.